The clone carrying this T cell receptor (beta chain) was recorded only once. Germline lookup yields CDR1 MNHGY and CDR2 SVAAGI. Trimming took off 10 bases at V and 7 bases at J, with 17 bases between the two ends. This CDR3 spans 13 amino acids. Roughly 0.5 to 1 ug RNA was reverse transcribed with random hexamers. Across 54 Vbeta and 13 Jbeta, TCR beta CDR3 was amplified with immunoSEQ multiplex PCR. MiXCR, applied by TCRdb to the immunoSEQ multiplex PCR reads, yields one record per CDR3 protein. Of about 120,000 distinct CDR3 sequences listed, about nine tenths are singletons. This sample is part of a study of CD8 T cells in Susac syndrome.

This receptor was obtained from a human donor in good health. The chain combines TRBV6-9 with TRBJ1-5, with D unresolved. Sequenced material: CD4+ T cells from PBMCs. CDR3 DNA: TGTGCCACCATGAACGGTGTCTGGCAGCCCCAGCATTTT. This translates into CATMNGVWQPQHF.